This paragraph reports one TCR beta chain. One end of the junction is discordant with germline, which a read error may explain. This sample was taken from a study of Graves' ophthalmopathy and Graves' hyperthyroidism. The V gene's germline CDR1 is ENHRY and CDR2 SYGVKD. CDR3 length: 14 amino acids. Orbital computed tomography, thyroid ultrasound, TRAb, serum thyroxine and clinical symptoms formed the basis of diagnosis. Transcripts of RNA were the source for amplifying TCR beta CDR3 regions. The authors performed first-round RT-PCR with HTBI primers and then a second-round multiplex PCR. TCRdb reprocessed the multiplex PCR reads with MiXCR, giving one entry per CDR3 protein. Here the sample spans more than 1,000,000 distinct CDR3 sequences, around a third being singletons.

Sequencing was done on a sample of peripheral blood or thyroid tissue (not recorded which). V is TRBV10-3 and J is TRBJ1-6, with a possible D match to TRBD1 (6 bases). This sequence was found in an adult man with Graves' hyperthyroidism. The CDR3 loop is CASSYNRDNSPLHF. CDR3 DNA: TGTGCCAGCAGTTACAACAGGGATAATTCACCCCTCCACTTT.